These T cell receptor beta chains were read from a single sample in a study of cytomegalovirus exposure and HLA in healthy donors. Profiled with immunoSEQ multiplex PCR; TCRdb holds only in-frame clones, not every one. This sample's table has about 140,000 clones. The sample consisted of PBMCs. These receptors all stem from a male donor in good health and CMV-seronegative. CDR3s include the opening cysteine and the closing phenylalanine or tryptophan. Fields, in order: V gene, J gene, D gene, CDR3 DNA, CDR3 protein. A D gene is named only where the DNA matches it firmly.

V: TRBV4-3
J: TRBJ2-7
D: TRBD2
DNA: TGCGCCAGCAGCCAACGGCTAGCGGGGACCTACGAGCAGTACTTC
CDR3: CASSQRLAGTYEQYF

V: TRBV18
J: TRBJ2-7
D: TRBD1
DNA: TGTGCCAGCTCACCCCGGGACAGGAGACCCTACGAGCAGTACTTC
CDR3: CASSPRDRRPYEQYF

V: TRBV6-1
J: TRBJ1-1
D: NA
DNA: TGTGCCAGCAGTGAATACAAGATGAACACTGAAGCTTTCTTT
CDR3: CASSEYKMNTEAFF

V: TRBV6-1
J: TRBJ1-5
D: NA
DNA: TGTGCCAGCAGTGAAGCTAAGCCCCAGCATTTT
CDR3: CASSEAKPQHF

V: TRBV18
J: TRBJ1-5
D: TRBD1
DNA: TGTGCCAGCGCGCAGGGGGTTGGGACAGGTGCCGATCAGCCCCAGCATTTT
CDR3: CASAQGVGTGADQPQHF

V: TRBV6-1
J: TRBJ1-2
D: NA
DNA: TGTGCCAGCAGTGAACCGGGTTCGGACTATGGCTACACCTTC
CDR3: CASSEPGSDYGYTF

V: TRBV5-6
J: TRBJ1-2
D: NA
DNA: TGTGCCAGCAGCTCCTATTCTGAGGGCTACACCTTC
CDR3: CASSSYSEGYTF

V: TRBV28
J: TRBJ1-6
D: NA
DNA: TGTGCCAGCAGTTTCCAAGGGAGCGGTTCACCCCTCCACTTT
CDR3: CASSFQGSGSPLHF

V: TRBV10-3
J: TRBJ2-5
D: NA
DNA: TGTGCCATCAGTGGGGCCTCCACGGCAGAGACCCAGTACTTC
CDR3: CAISGASTAETQYF

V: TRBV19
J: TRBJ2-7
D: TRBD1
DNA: TGTGCCAGTAGTATATCTACAGGGGTGTACGAGCAGTACTTC
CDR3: CASSISTGVYEQYF

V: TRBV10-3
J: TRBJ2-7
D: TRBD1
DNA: TGTGCCTCCGGGGACAGGAGCTCCTACGAGCAGTACTTC
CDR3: CASGDRSSYEQYF

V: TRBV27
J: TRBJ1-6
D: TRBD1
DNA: TGTGCCAGCAAATGGGACAGGGAAAATTCACCCCTCCACTTT
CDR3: CASKWDRENSPLHF

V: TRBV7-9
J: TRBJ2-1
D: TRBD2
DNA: TGTGCCAGCAGCTTAGGGCTAGCGGGAGGGCCCCGTAACAATGAGCAGTTCTTC
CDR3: CASSLGLAGGPRNNEQFF

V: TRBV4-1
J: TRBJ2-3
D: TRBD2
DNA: TGCGCCAGCAGCCAAGTAGGCCTAGCGGAGGGCACAGATACGCAGTATTTT
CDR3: CASSQVGLAEGTDTQYF